Each of the 8 T cell receptor beta chains below was sequenced from the same sample in a study of blood T cell repertoires in COVID-19. Sequencing used immunoSEQ multiplex PCR; TCRdb keeps in-frame clones, though not all of them. The repertoire holds about 140,000 clones, with about 90% as singletons. Sequenced sample: peripheral blood. The receptors shown here come from a woman between 55 and 75 years old with acute or convalescent COVID-19.

The chain couples TRBV25-1 to TRBJ2-1, with D unresolved. V was shortened by 4 bases and J by 7 bases, with 17 bases between the two germline ends. CDR1 and CDR2 from the germline V gene are MGHDK and SYGVNS. This CDR3 has 15 residues. CDR3 coding DNA: TGTGCCAGCAGTGCTGACACGGCTTTGATAAATGAGCAGTTCTTC. Its protein product is CASSADTALINEQFF.

The chain employs TRBV7-9 and TRBJ1-4; unclear D gene. The CDR3 contains 15 residues. V was pared by 5 bases and J by 6 bases, with 16 bases between. Germline V gene sequence: CDR1 SEHNR, CDR2 FQNEAQ (reference sequence). This CDR3 is CASSPIGREDEKLFF. As DNA, the CDR3 is TGTGCCAGCAGCCCAATTGGGAGGGAGGATGAAAAACTGTTTTTT.

This clone came up once. This sequence joins TRBV28 and TRBJ1-6; 8 bases align to TRBD1. Germline CDR1 MDHEN, CDR2 SYDVKM. The CDR3 contains 14 residues. After removal of 3 bases from V and 10 bases from J, the junction contained 5 bases not matched to a gene. CDR3 DNA sequence: TGTGCCAGCAGTTTCGGACAGGGTAGGTCACCCCTCCACTTT. Translation gives CASSFGQGRSPLHF.

The gene calls are TRBV28 and TRBJ2-3; 11 bases line up with TRBD1. Germline V gives CDR1 MDHEN, CDR2 SYDVKM. Trimming took 7 bases from V and 4 from J; bases not matched to a gene: 4. The CDR3 totals 14 residues. The DNA of the CDR3 is TGTGCCAGCATTACGGGACAGGGGGCAGATACGCAGTATTTT. Amino acid sequence: CASITGQGADTQYF.

This clone has only one observation. The chain recombines TRBV21-1 with TRBJ1-5; the listed D gene, TRBD1, was not tested against the DNA. TRBV21-1 corresponds to a pseudogene. This CDR3 region has 16 residues. The chain's CDR3 is CASDLIYTGGWQPQHF. CDR3 coding DNA: TGTGCCAGCGACTTAATATATACAGGGGGCTGGCAGCCCCAGCATTTT.

This chain connects TRBV7-9 to TRBJ1-6; TRBD1 matches 8 bases. The V and J ends lost 4 bases and 6 bases, in that order; junction bases with no gene match: 5. The CDR3 totals 15 residues. Germline V lookup: CDR1 SEHNR, CDR2 FQNEAQ (reference sequence). The CDR3 DNA reads TGTGCCAGCAGCTCGCAGGGGGCGGTTAATTCACCCCTCCACTTT. Translated: CASSSQGAVNSPLHF. Full variable domain (rest looked up from reference TRBV7-9 and TRBJ1-6): DTGVSQNPRHKITKRGQNVTFRCDPISEHNRLYWYRQTLGQGPEFLTYFQNEAQLEKSRLLSDRFSAERPKGSFSTLEIQRTEQGDSAMYLCASSSQGAVNSPLHFGNGTRLTVT.

This clone has more than one count but fewer than ten. The chain has TRBV6-1 and TRBJ1-2; D perhaps matches TRBD1 (6 bases). The length of the CDR3 is 16 residues. The germline V gene encodes CDR1 MNHNS and CDR2 SASEGT. The V end was cut by 3 bases, the J end by 4 bases, with 18 bases between. In DNA, the CDR3 is TGTGCCAGCAGTGATCCGGGGACATCTCGCAGCTATGGCTACACCTTC. It yields the protein CASSDPGTSRSYGYTF.

The chain couples TRBV4-3 to TRBJ2-5; a possible D gene is TRBD2 (5 bases). V gave up 0 bases and J gave up 5 bases, with 13 bases separating them. CDR1 is LGHNA, CDR2 YSLEER, per germline. There are 15 residues in the CDR3. The CDR3 loop reads CASSQDLEGRETQYF. The DNA of the CDR3 is TGCGCCAGCAGCCAAGATCTCGAGGGTCGGGAGACCCAGTACTTC.